Listed below are T cell receptor beta chains from one sample, sequenced in a study of blood T cells in healthy people across ages. TCRdb re-derived calls from the 5' RACE reads in MiXCR, one entry per CDR3 protein. The data show more than 1,000,000 distinct CDR3 sequences, approximately 25% seen once. This sample was shared with a second study, whose subject was T cells of mothers and their children.

The specimen was blood. Receptors were obtained from a girl between 2 and 10 years old in good health. Each CDR3 is given with its conserved first and last residue. Each record gives: J gene, D gene, clone size, V gene, CDR3 DNA, CDR3 protein. The D gene is left open where the match is weak. Clone sizes are given selectively: once, few, many, or a class where the clone is expanded.

J: TRBJ1-4
D: .
size: .
V: TRBV7-2
DNA: TGTGCCAGCAGATCGGGACGGGGGGCCCTTAATGAAAAACTGTTTTTT
CDR3: CASRSGRGALNEKLFF

J: TRBJ1-1
D: .
size: few
V: TRBV7-2
DNA: TGTGCCAGCAGCTTAGGCGAAGGCATCACTGAAGCTTTCTTT
CDR3: CASSLGEGITEAFF

J: TRBJ2-3
D: .
size: few
V: TRBV11-2
DNA: TGTGCCAGCAGCTTAGGGGGTGGCTGGAGCACAGATACGCAGTATTTT
CDR3: CASSLGGGWSTDTQYF

J: TRBJ2-5
D: .
size: .
V: TRBV25-1
DNA: TGTGCCAGCAGTGACGCGGGACTTCTCCAAGAGACCCAGTACTTC
CDR3: CASSDAGLLQETQYF

J: TRBJ1-1
D: .
size: .
V: TRBV7-9
DNA: TGTGCCGGGGAAGACGACATGAACACTGAAGCTTTCTTT
CDR3: CAGEDDMNTEAFF

J: TRBJ1-4
D: .
size: .
V: TRBV28
DNA: TGTGCCAGCAGATTGGGGCAGGGTAATGAAAAACTGTTTTTT
CDR3: CASRLGQGNEKLFF

J: TRBJ1-4
D: TRBD1
size: few
V: TRBV12-5
DNA: TGTGCTAGTGGCCAGGGACAGGTTAATGAAAAACTGTTTTTT
CDR3: CASGQGQVNEKLFF

J: TRBJ2-1
D: .
size: few
V: TRBV9
DNA: TGCGCCAGCACTCTGGCGGGGAGCTCCTACAATGAGCAGTTCTTC
CDR3: CASTLAGSSYNEQFF

J: TRBJ1-1
D: .
size: .
V: TRBV20-1
DNA: TGCAGTGCTAGTAAGGAATACACTGAAGCTTTCTTT
CDR3: CSASKEYTEAFF

J: TRBJ2-7
D: .
size: .
V: TRBV9
DNA: TGTGCCAGCAGCGTGTTGGGCCACGAGCAGTACTTC
CDR3: CASSVLGHEQYF